Shown below are 30 T cell receptor beta chains from a single sample sequenced in a study of vaccination effects on CD4 cells after COVID-19. Sequenced by immunoSEQ multiplex PCR; TCRdb stores in-frame clones only, minus some. The data hold under 25,000 clones, with around four fifths observed a single time. No antigen has been identified for these receptors. Ahead of sequencing, the ViraFEST assay grew antigen-specific CD4+ T cells using viral peptide pools. Subsequent to 10 days of culture, CD4+ T cells were isolated. PCR confirmed that the person was infected with SARS-CoV-2 between March and December 2020. The starting material was CD4+ T cells from PBMCs cultured with SARS-CoV-2 spike peptides, obtained before COVID-19 vaccination. The receptors come from a human donor who had a prior SARS-CoV-2 infection.

This chain connects TRBV5-1 to TRBJ1-4; 10 bases are shared with TRBD1. The CDR3 is 16 amino acids. V lost 2 bases, J lost 5 bases, and 6 bases stayed unmatched. Per germline, CDR1 SGHRS and CDR2 YFSETQ. CDR3 in amino acids: CASSLGTGVINEKLFF. CDR3 DNA sequence: TGCGCCAGCAGCTTAGGGACAGGGGTTATAAATGAAAAACTGTTTTTT.

CDR3 amino acids: CASSEGYSSDTQYF. CDR3 DNA: TGTGCCAGCAGTGAAGGATATTCAAGCGATACGCAGTATTTT. The genes are TRBV25-1 and TRBJ2-3, with D unresolved. The CDR3 runs to 14 residues. Per germline, CDR1 MGHDK and CDR2 SYGVNS. Deletions cut 2 bases from V and 6 bases from J, with 12 bases between.

The chain has TRBV28 and TRBJ1-3; 7 bases agree with TRBD1. The CDR3 totals 15 residues. Germline V gene data show CDR1 as MDHEN and CDR2 as SYDVKM. J was trimmed by 2 bases and V by 8 bases; bases with no gene match: 9. CDR3: CASWRDRATGNTIYF. Written as DNA, the CDR3 is TGTGCCAGCTGGCGTGACAGGGCGACTGGAAACACCATATATTTT. Supplemented by reference TRBV28 and TRBJ1-3, the full variable domain reads DVKVTQSSRYLVKRTGEKVFLECVQDMDHENMFWYRQDPGLGLRLIYFSYDVKMKEKGDIPEGYSVSREKKERFSLILESASTNQTSMYLCASWRDRATGNTIYFGEGSWLTVV.

The V and J genes are TRBV7-6 and TRBJ1-3, with D maybe TRBD1 (5 bases). Deletions cut 5 bases from V and 0 bases from J, with 11 bases between. This CDR3 is 15 amino acids long. Germline CDR1 and CDR2: SGHVS and FNYEAQ. CDR3 in DNA: TGTGCCAGCAGCGCAGGGACCCACTCTGGAAACACCATATATTTT. Translation: CASSAGTHSGNTIYF.

The table lists this clone with a few counts. The CDR3 DNA sequence: TGTGCCAGCAGCAACCTCGGACGCACCGGGGAGCTGTTTTTT. Translated: CASSNLGRTGELFF. The chain combines TRBV5-8 with TRBJ2-2; the D is unclear. Germline V lookup: CDR1 SGHTS, CDR2 YDEGEE. V lost 4 bases and J lost 4, with 11 bases in between. The CDR3 totals 14 residues.

The V gene is TRBV5-1, the J gene TRBJ1-1; D possibly corresponds to TRBD1 (5 bases). V lost 4 bases to trimming and J lost 5 bases, with 18 bases between them. CDR3 length: 15 amino acids. The V gene's germline CDR1 is SGHRS and CDR2 YFSETQ. CDR3 in amino acids: CASSPEGLMGTEAFF. CDR3 bases: TGCGCCAGCAGCCCGGAGGGACTCATGGGGACTGAAGCTTTCTTT.

This chain joins TRBV5-5 and TRBJ1-1; weak D call: TRBD1 (5 bases). Germline lookup yields CDR1 SGHKS and CDR2 YYEKEE (reference sequence). This CDR3 region has 14 residues. Trimming shortened V by 1 base and J by 3 bases, and 10 bases separated the two germline ends. The CDR3 reads CASSLSQGYTEAFF. In DNA form, the CDR3 reads TGTGCCAGCAGCTTGAGCCAGGGATACACTGAAGCTTTCTTT.

The CDR3 loop is CASSYDGLKGYNEQFF. In nucleotides, the CDR3 is TGTGCCAGCAGTTATGATGGGTTAAAGGGGTACAATGAGCAGTTCTTC. The J gene is TRBJ2-1, the V gene TRBV6-5; D perhaps matches TRBD1 (5 bases). Per germline, CDR1 MNHEY and CDR2 SVGAGI. V shed 3 bases and J shed 4 bases, with 16 bases lying between them. CDR3 length: 16 amino acids.

The J gene is TRBJ2-7, the V gene TRBV4-1, with 7 bases aligning to TRBD2. The germline CDR1 and CDR2 sequences are MGHRA and YSYEKL. The CDR3 spans 14 residues. The V and J ends lost 2 bases and 10 bases, in that order; junction bases with no gene match: 11. CDR3 protein: CASSQPKAGVPQYF. CDR3 nucleotides: TGCGCCAGCAGCCAACCTAAGGCGGGAGTTCCACAGTACTTC.

The J gene is TRBJ2-5, the V gene TRBV5-4; no firm D call. The ends were cut back, 2 bases at V and 4 bases at J, with 12 bases in the middle. The CDR3 has 14 residues. The germline CDR1 and CDR2 sequences are SGHNT and YYREEE (reference sequence). CDR3 sequence (DNA): TGTGCCAGCAGCTTTGTTCTTGACCTAGAGACCCAGTACTTC. Translated, it gives CASSFVLDLETQYF.

This clone came up a few times. The genes are TRBV6-2 or TRBV6-3 and TRBJ2-2; D unclear. The CDR3 runs 14 residues. The germline V gene encodes CDR1 MNHEY and CDR2 SVGEGT. Trimming removed 4 bases from V and 6 bases from J, with 12 bases in between. The CDR3 bases are TGTGCCAGCAGTTTTAGTAATAGGCCCGGGGAGCTGTTTTTT. This gives the protein CASSFSNRPGELFF.

This clone was observed a single time. The chain combines TRBV5-1 with TRBJ1-6; 7 nucleotides line up with TRBD1. CDR3 length: 15 residues. V was pared by 3 bases and J by 7 bases, with 7 bases of the junction left unmatched. Looked up from germline, CDR1 is SGHRS and CDR2 is YFSETQ. This CDR3 is CASSYLGTANSPLHF. Here the CDR3 DNA reads TGCGCCAGCAGCTACCTCGGGACAGCGAATTCACCCCTCCACTTT.

The rearrangement links TRBV5-5 to TRBJ2-7; 7 bases line up with TRBD2. The CDR3 is 13 amino acids. From germline, CDR1 is SGHKS and CDR2 YYEKEE (reference sequence). Trimming removed 4 bases from V and 7 bases from J; junction bases left unmatched: 8. Here the CDR3 DNA reads TGTGCCAGCAGCAACTCTAACGGGAGGGAGCAGTACTTC. Amino acid sequence: CASSNSNGREQYF.

The V gene is TRBV27, the J gene TRBJ1-6; TRBD1 matches at 7 bases. The CDR3 covers 16 residues. CDR1 MNHEY and CDR2 SMNVEV come from the germline V gene (reference sequence). After removal of 6 bases from V and 8 bases from J, the junction contained 13 bases not matched to a gene. As DNA, the CDR3 is TGTGCCAGCAGCCGCGGACAGGCATCGAATTATTCACCCCTCCACTTT. Its translation is CASSRGQASNYSPLHF.

This chain uses TRBV24-1 with TRBJ2-2; D possibly uses TRBD1 or TRBD2 (5 bases each). CDR3 size: 17 residues. CDR1 KGHDR and CDR2 SFDVKD come from the germline V gene. V gave up 5 bases and J gave up 1 base, with 16 bases separating them. The CDR3 protein is CATSAASGTENTGELFF. CDR3 nucleotides: TGTGCCACCAGTGCCGCTTCCGGGACCGAGAACACCGGGGAGCTGTTTTTT.

The rearrangement joins TRBV11-2 to TRBJ2-3; D perhaps matches TRBD2 (6 bases). Per the germline V gene, CDR1 is SGHAT and CDR2 is FQNNGV. Trimming stripped 7 bases from V and 3 bases from J, with 14 bases between. This CDR3 spans 14 amino acids. DNA for the CDR3: TGTGCCAGCAAAATCACGCGGGGTACAGATACGCAGTATTTT. Translation: CASKITRGTDTQYF.

This rearrangement joins TRBV9 to TRBJ2-2, with TRBD2 matching over 8 bases. CDR1 is SGDLS, CDR2 YYNGEE, per germline. V gave up 4 bases and J gave up 6 bases; unmatched junction bases: 14. This CDR3 region has 17 residues. Here the CDR3 DNA reads TGTGCCAGCAGCCCATCACTAGCGGAAGTTCGTGCCGGGGAGCTGTTTTTT. Protein product: CASSPSLAEVRAGELFF.

V and J are TRBV3-1 (or the pseudogene TRBV3-2) and TRBJ2-5; D ambiguous. CDR1 LGHDT and CDR2 YNNKEL come from the germline V gene (reference sequence). CDR3 length equals 11 residues. V dropped 1 base and J dropped 5 bases, with 2 bases sitting between them. The CDR3 DNA is TGTGCCAGCAGCCAAGCGGAGACCCAGTACTTC. Amino acid sequence: CASSQAETQYF.

This chain joins TRBV9 and TRBJ2-3; 8 bases align to TRBD2. The ends lost 2 bases at V and 5 bases at J; junction bases unmatched: 10. The CDR3 runs to 16 residues. In germline, CDR1 is SGDLS, CDR2 YYNGEE. The CDR3 sequence: CASSVIGGGPGDTQYF. For the CDR3, the DNA is TGTGCCAGCAGCGTGATCGGGGGGGGGCCGGGAGATACGCAGTATTTT.

V is TRBV16 and J is TRBJ1-2; weak D call: TRBD1 (5 bases). CDR1 and CDR2 from the germline V gene are KGHSY and FQNENV. The CDR3 spans 15 residues. V was cut by 1 base and J by 8 bases, with 17 bases left in between. The DNA for the CDR3 is TGTGCCAGCAGCCAATTCAGGGACGGTGCGCGCGGCTACACCTTC. Translating gives CASSQFRDGARGYTF.

The chain is built from TRBV10-3 and TRBJ2-2; 8 bases are a match to TRBD2. Germline V lookup: CDR1 ENHRY, CDR2 SYGVKD. The CDR3 loop spans 19 amino acids. V lost 3 bases, J lost 2 bases, and 14 bases stayed unmatched. The CDR3 sequence: CAISETRLSSGINTGELFF. CDR3 sequence (DNA): TGTGCCATCAGTGAAACGAGGCTCAGTAGCGGGATTAACACCGGGGAGCTGTTTTTT.

The chain is built from TRBV7-9 and TRBJ1-3; D is possibly TRBD1 (6 bases). The germline V gene has CDR1 SEHNR and CDR2 FQNEAQ (reference sequence). Trimming shortened V by 4 bases and J by 4 bases, and 17 bases separated the two germline ends. There are 16 residues in the CDR3. CDR3 sequence (DNA): TGTGCCAGCAGCTCCGTACAACCGGGACAAGGAAACACCATATATTTT. Translation: CASSSVQPGQGNTIYF.

V and J are TRBV12-3 or TRBV12-4 and TRBJ1-2; no clear D gene. The CDR3 extends over 13 amino acids. Between the trimmed V and J ends, which lost 10 bases and 2 bases, there was a span of 14 bases. CDR3 nucleotide sequence: TGTGCCACGAAGTCCCGGGTCAACTATGGCTACACCTTC. Translation gives CATKSRVNYGYTF.

The chain employs TRBV11-2 and TRBJ1-4; the D is unclear. This CDR3 comprises 15 residues. Per the germline V gene, CDR1 is SGHAT and CDR2 is FQNNGV. Trimming left V 2 bases short and J 3 bases short, with 10 bases between. The CDR3 region is CASSLNTGANEKLFF. CDR3 bases: TGTGCCAGCAGCTTAAACACTGGAGCTAATGAAAAACTGTTTTTT.

Note on this clone: The junction departs from the called germline gene at one end, perhaps through a read error. The V gene is TRBV29-1, the J gene TRBJ2-7; D gene uncertain. CDR3 length: 14 residues. CDR1 is SQVTM and CDR2 is ANQGSEA in the germline V gene. The CDR3 here is CSDPGRNWSSEQYF. DNA for the CDR3: TGCAGCGACCCTGGCAGGAATTGGTCCTCCGAGCAGTACTTC.

The chain uses TRBV9 and TRBJ1-2, with no clear D. Germline lookup yields CDR1 SGDLS and CDR2 YYNGEE. V lost 5 bases and J 1 base, leaving 9 bases between the germline ends. CDR3 length equals 13 residues. CDR3 residues: CASSNTYNYGYTF. CDR3 DNA sequence: TGTGCCAGCAGTAATACATATAACTATGGCTACACCTTC.

The chain employs TRBV7-2 and TRBJ2-5; no firm D call. Germline V gene sequence: CDR1 SGHTA, CDR2 FQGNSA. The ends were cut back, 3 bases at V and 4 bases at J, with 3 bases in the middle. There are 11 residues in the CDR3. In DNA form, the CDR3 reads TGTGCCAGCAGCTTCCGAGAGACCCAGTACTTC. Amino acids: CASSFRETQYF.

This chain uses TRBV5-1 with TRBJ2-5; no firm D call. The germline V gene has CDR1 SGHRS and CDR2 YFSETQ. The CDR3 covers 14 residues. Trimming pared 2 bases from V and 4 bases from J, leaving 12 bases between. CDR3 nucleotide sequence: TGCGCCAGCAGCTTTGGATCCTTGGTAGAGACCCAGTACTTC. Translated: CASSFGSLVETQYF.

The rearrangement joins TRBV3-1 (or the pseudogene TRBV3-2) to TRBJ1-2, with 7 positions matching TRBD1. CDR3 length: 14 amino acids. Germline V gives CDR1 LGHDT, CDR2 YNNKEL (reference sequence). V was pared by 4 bases and J by 5 bases, with 7 bases of the junction left unmatched. The CDR3 loop is CASSPLGQLYGYTF. The DNA for the CDR3 is TGTGCCAGCAGCCCCCTGGGACAGTTATATGGCTACACCTTC.

This clone was recorded once. The gene calls are TRBV7-6 and TRBJ1-6, with TRBD1 as a possible D gene (5 bases). This CDR3 spans 13 amino acids. Germline CDR1 reads SGHVS; CDR2 reads FNYEAQ. Trimming took off 4 bases at V and 7 bases at J, with 8 bases between the two ends. The CDR3 loop reads CASSSDSNSPLHF. The CDR3 DNA follows: TGTGCCAGCAGCTCCGACAGCAATTCACCCCTCCACTTT.